Many counts were recorded for the clone carrying this T cell receptor beta chain. Its antigen is not identified. Researchers amplified the TCR beta CDR3 regions from RNA transcripts. An initial round of RT-PCR targeting the TCR CDR3 relied on the HTBI primer set. Each CDR3 protein is one row after TCRdb ran MiXCR on the multiplex PCR reads. The sample contains about 410,000 distinct CDR3 sequences, 14% to 15% of which appear only once. This specimen comes from a study of T cells in Graves' hyperthyroidism and ophthalmopathy. Whole-study findings and limits: Ophthalmopathy stood apart from stable hyperthyroidism in a 13 V-J model.

Sequenced sample: blood. The clonotype was recovered from a man in his late teens or twenties with Graves' ophthalmopathy.

CDR3 sequence reads: CSTADSHYEQYF. The CDR3 DNA is TGCAGCACGGCAGATTCTCACTACGAGCAGTACTTC. This chain links TRBV29-1 with TRBJ2-7; D call uncertain. The germline V and J ends were trimmed by 8 bases and 3 bases, with 14 bases remaining between them. Germline loops: CDR1 SQVTM, CDR2 ANQGSEA. CDR3 length equals 12 residues.